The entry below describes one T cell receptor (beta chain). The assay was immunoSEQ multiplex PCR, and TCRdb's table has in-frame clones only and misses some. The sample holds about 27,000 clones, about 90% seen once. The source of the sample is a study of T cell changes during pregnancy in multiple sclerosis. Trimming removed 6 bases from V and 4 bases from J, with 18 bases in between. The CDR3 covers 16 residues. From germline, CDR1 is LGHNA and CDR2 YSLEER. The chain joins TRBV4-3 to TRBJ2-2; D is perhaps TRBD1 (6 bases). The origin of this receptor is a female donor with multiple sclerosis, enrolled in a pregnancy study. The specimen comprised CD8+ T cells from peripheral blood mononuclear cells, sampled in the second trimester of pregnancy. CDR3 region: CASSHYRATVTGELFF. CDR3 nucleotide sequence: TGCGCCAGCAGTCATTACAGGGCTACGGTCACCGGGGAGCTGTTTTTT.